The 15 T cell receptor beta chains reported below all come from one sample, sequenced in a study of CD8+ T cells in alopecia areata. Reverse transcribed after extraction, RNA yielded cDNA as the sequencing template. Sequencing was performed with immunoSEQ multiplex PCR; in TCRdb, only in-frame clones are kept and a portion is missing. The table includes about 160,000 clones, roughly 65% detected once. Treatment given: oral pan-JAK inhibitor, 5-10 mg twice daily. This specimen consisted of CD4+ T cells sorted from blood, obtained at week 4, from a patient treated with tofacitinib. All receptors derive from a human donor with alopecia areata.

About this clone: Other DNA variants within this sample encode the same CDR3. The chain has TRBV30 and TRBJ1-5, with 8 bases fitting TRBD1. The V and J ends lost 5 bases and 4 bases, in that order; junction bases with no gene match: 7. Per the germline V gene, CDR1 is GTSNPN and CDR2 is SVGIG (reference sequence). The CDR3 has 14 residues. CDR3 region: CAWGGQGWNQPQHF. The DNA of the CDR3 is TGTGCCTGGGGAGGACAGGGATGGAATCAGCCCCAGCATTTT.

The chain recombines TRBV18 with TRBJ2-6; possibly TRBD2 for D (7 bases). Germline V gene sequence: CDR1 KGHSH, CDR2 LQKENI. Trimming took off 2 bases at V and 2 bases at J, with 13 bases between the two ends. This CDR3 is built from 17 residues. CDR3 sequence (DNA): TGTGCCAGCTCACCATTCGGGGGGCAGGCTGGGGCCAACGTCCTGACTTTC. Translating gives CASSPFGGQAGANVLTF.

This chain connects TRBV27 to TRBJ1-2, with TRBD1 matching over 8 bases. The CDR3 spans 13 residues. The V gene's germline CDR1 is MNHEY and CDR2 SMNVEV (reference sequence). The V gene end was trimmed by 2 bases and the J gene end by 8 bases; junction bases not matched to a gene: 4. The CDR3 DNA follows: TGTGCCAGCAGTTTAGACAGGGGCTGGGGCTACACCTTC. Its translation: CASSLDRGWGYTF.

This sequence joins TRBV6-1 and TRBJ1-5; perhaps TRBD1 as D (6 bases). There are 13 residues in the CDR3. V lost 7 bases and J lost 6, with 13 bases in between. CDR1 and CDR2 from the germline V gene are MNHNS and SASEGT. CDR3 region: CASTWGGGQPQHF. The CDR3 nucleotides are TGTGCCAGCACGTGGGGGGGCGGTCAGCCCCAGCATTTT.

The J gene is TRBJ2-6, the V gene TRBV5-1, with D hard to call. Trimming removed 0 bases from V and 2 bases from J, with 9 bases in between. CDR1 is SGHRS, CDR2 YFSETQ, per germline. CDR3 length: 16 amino acids. In DNA, the CDR3 is TGCGCCAGCAGCTTGGGCCCCCGGCCTGGGGCCAACGTCCTGACTTTC. It translates to CASSLGPRPGANVLTF.

The chain is built from TRBV29-1 and TRBJ2-5; no reliable D call. This CDR3 has 12 residues. V was clipped by 4 bases and J by 5 bases, with 11 bases between them. Germline CDR1 reads SQVTM; CDR2 reads ANQGSEA. The CDR3 DNA reads as TGCAGCGTTGGGGGTGGGTTGGAGACCCAGTACTTC. As protein: CSVGGGLETQYF.

This clone was observed a handful of times. The V call is TRBV9, the J call TRBJ1-2; D is possibly TRBD1 (6 bases). V was trimmed by 4 bases and J by 4 bases, leaving 20 bases between them. CDR1 is SGDLS, CDR2 YYNGEE, per germline. CDR3 length: 16 amino acids. CDR3 nucleotide sequence: TGTGCCAGCAGCCCCGCGACAGGTCCCTTATCCTATGGCTACACCTTC. Translation gives CASSPATGPLSYGYTF.

The J gene is TRBJ1-2, the V gene TRBV29-1; 9 bases match TRBD1. The CDR3 is 12 residues long. In germline, CDR1 is SQVTM, CDR2 ANQGSEA. V was pared by 5 bases and J by 7 bases, with 5 bases of the junction left unmatched. CDR3 bases: TGCAGCGTTTTACAGGGGGCGCGTGGCTACACCTTC. It specifies CSVLQGARGYTF.

This rearrangement joins TRBV30 to TRBJ2-5; the D gene is possibly TRBD1 (5 bases). Trimming took off 3 bases at V and 2 bases at J, with 10 bases between the two ends. The CDR3 length is 13 residues. The germline V gene has CDR1 GTSNPN and CDR2 SVGIG (reference sequence). The CDR3 coding sequence is TGTGCCTGGAGCAGATCAGGGCAAGAGACCCAGTACTTC. It encodes CAWSRSGQETQYF.

The sample holds one count of this clone. J is TRBJ1-5 and V is TRBV30, with D perhaps matching TRBD1 (5 bases). The V and J ends lost 3 bases and 2 bases respectively, with 8 bases between them. This CDR3 spans 13 amino acids. CDR1 and CDR2 from the germline V gene are GTSNPN and SVGIG (reference sequence). CDR3 protein: CAWRGDGNQPQHF. In nucleotides, the CDR3 is TGTGCCTGGAGGGGGGACGGCAATCAGCCCCAGCATTTT.

Details on this clone: Germline is not matched at one junction end, which may reflect a read error. The rearrangement joins TRBV15 to TRBJ2-7; 9 bases fit TRBD2. From germline, CDR1 is LNHNV and CDR2 YYDKDF (reference sequence). The CDR3 is 17 amino acids. The CDR3 loop reads CATSRVAGAGGAYERYF. The CDR3, as DNA: TGTGCCACCAGCAGAGTAGCGGGGGCTGGTGGGGCTTACGAGCGGTACTTC.

This clone is a singleton in its sample. The rearrangement joins TRBV7-2 to TRBJ1-6; 8 bases align to TRBD1. The CDR3 is 16 amino acids. CDR1 and CDR2 (germline): SGHTA, FQGNSA. V lost 4 bases, J lost 6 bases, and 8 bases stayed unmatched. Here the CDR3 reads CASSSLRGQANSPLHF. The CDR3 DNA follows: TGTGCCAGCAGCTCCCTTCGGGGACAGGCTAATTCACCCCTCCACTTT.

This clone was observed a single time. The chain couples TRBV9 to TRBJ2-7; no firm D call. This CDR3 is built from 15 residues. The V gene lost 0 bases and the J gene lost 5 bases, with 15 bases spanning the gap. The germline gives CDR1 SGDLS, CDR2 YYNGEE. CDR3 amino acids: CASSVGDRLIHEQYF. CDR3 nucleotides: TGTGCCAGCAGCGTAGGAGATCGGTTAATCCACGAGCAGTACTTC.

The chain uses TRBV30 and TRBJ2-7, with D possibly being TRBD2 (6 bases). Trimming cost V 4 bases and J 6 bases, with 13 bases left between them. This CDR3 has 12 amino acids. Germline loops: CDR1 GTSNPN, CDR2 SVGIG (reference sequence). CDR3 nucleotides: TGTGCCTGGAAGAGATGGGACTCCGAGCAGTACTTC. This gives the protein CAWKRWDSEQYF.

V usage is TRBV30 and J usage is TRBJ2-7, with D tentatively TRBD2 (7 bases). The germline V and J ends were trimmed by 2 bases and 4 bases, with 15 bases remaining between them. The germline gives CDR1 GTSNPN, CDR2 SVGIG (reference sequence). The CDR3 has 14 amino acids. The CDR3 DNA reads TGTGCCTGGAGTAGGGGGGGCTCTGGGTACGAGCAGTACTTC. Protein: CAWSRGGSGYEQYF.